This T cell receptor (beta chain) was identified in a study of T-cell reconstitution after alpha-beta-depleted transplantation in children (dated by TCRdb to the mid-2010s). For the study in its entirety: Using TCR repertoire profiling, the study quantitatively followed how T-cell immune reconstitution unfolded in children after TCRalphabeta/CD19-depleted allogeneic hematopoietic cell transplantation.

Reading the germline V gene gives CDR1 MNHEY and CDR2 SVGAGI. The CDR3 runs 15 amino acids, cysteine and phenylalanine included. Kept here is only the CDR3 DNA, which spans 45 bases and is read in frame from base 1. V was cut back by 2 bases and J by 3 bases, leaving a gap of 13 bases between them. This clonotype has only a few counts. Its antigen has not been determined. No much larger clonotype is one base removed from it; base qualities were not supplied. In light of the paper, this sample's treatment or condition label describes: allogeneic hematopoietic cell transplantation with graft depleted of TCRalphabeta T cells and CD19 B cells. TCRalphabeta/CD19-depleted allogeneic hematopoietic cell grafts were given to the transplant recipients, all of whom were children. The protocol used for the library was PCR. Sequencing relied on an Illumina HiSeq 2500. TCR library preparation used molecular barcoding, with unique molecular identifiers applied to normalize quantification of the TCRbeta repertoire. TCRdb's own reprocessing of the public reads used fastp at Q25 and MiXCR and kept productive beta chains. Every CDR3 protein is listed once, alongside the most common genes and DNA of its rows. This sample is represented by 700,000 to 950,000 distinct CDR3 sequences; roughly 15% of them were singletons. Just under 5% of the sample is taken by the ten largest.

Broad study findings and their caveats: The frequencies of hyperexpanded clones fell over the following months, and after one year, T-cell counts and TCRbeta diversity were mostly attributed to newly produced T cells. The apparently early recovery of alphabetaT-cell counts about two months after transplant reportedly depended on only several hundred rapidly expanded clones that came from non-depleted graft cells. The high TCRbeta diversity at day 60 in some patients was ascribed to recipient T cells and intrathymic progenitors that had survived conditioning.

The clonotype was recovered from a male patient between 10 and 17 years old who had a stem cell transplant for acute lymphoblastic leukemia, so the T cells may come from the graft donor. The sequenced sample was PBMCs, mostly from graft donor cells, obtained 360 days after TCRalphabeta/CD19-depleted stem cell transplant. In this chain, TRBV6-5 is recombined with TRBJ1-2; tentative D gene TRBD1, with 5 bases matching. The DNA sequence follows: TGTGCCAGCAGTTACACATCAGGGTCGTACTATGGCTACACCTTC. Translation gives CASSYTSGSYYGYTF.